One sample yielded the 32 T cell receptor beta chains listed below, sequenced in a study of immune evolution from preneoplasia to lung adenocarcinoma. Method: immunoSEQ multiplex PCR; TCRdb's copy keeps in-frame clones and lacks some. The sample contains approximately 7,600 clones, roughly 72% of which appear only once. The sequenced sample consisted of FFPE lung adenocarcinoma in situ tissue. These TCRs come from a donor aged 70 or over with lung adenocarcinoma. Some clones in this sample may be carry-over from other donors' samples.

The chain recombines TRBV29-1 with TRBJ2-5; 8 bases agree with TRBD2. Germline assignment: CDR1 SQVTM and CDR2 ANQGSEA. CDR3 size: 14 residues. Germline trimming cut 8 bases from V and 0 bases from J; bases unmatched to any gene: 8. CDR3 residues: CSTELAAYQETQYF. For the CDR3, the DNA is TGCAGCACCGAACTAGCGGCATACCAAGAGACCCAGTACTTC.

The genes are TRBV7-2 and TRBJ2-5; maybe TRBD2 (5 bases). Germline V gene lookup returns CDR1 SGHTA and CDR2 FQGNSA. The germline V and J ends were trimmed by 2 bases and 5 bases, with 15 bases remaining between them. The CDR3 totals 15 residues. The CDR3 here is CASSLILVLGETQYF. CDR3 coding DNA: TGTGCCAGCAGCTTAATACTAGTGTTAGGGGAGACCCAGTACTTC.

This rearrangement joins TRBV6-5 to TRBJ2-2; TRBD1 matches at 10 bases. The CDR3 loop spans 16 amino acids. Germline V lookup: CDR1 MNHEY, CDR2 SVGAGI. V lost 1 base to trimming and J lost 5 bases; unmatched junction nucleotides: 4. CDR3 bases: TGTGCCAGCAGTTACTACGGGACAGGGGTTACCGGGGAGCTGTTTTTT. It yields the protein CASSYYGTGVTGELFF.

CDR3 protein: CASSLGAGARKLFF. The CDR3, as DNA: TGTGCCAGCAGCTTAGGGGCAGGGGCTCGAAAACTGTTTTTT. The rearrangement uses TRBV7-9 and TRBJ1-4, with D perhaps matching TRBD1 (6 bases). The V gene's germline CDR1 is SEHNR and CDR2 FQNEAQ (reference sequence). V was clipped by 1 base and J by 10 bases, with 13 bases between them. This CDR3 contains 14 residues.

The CDR3 nucleotides are TGTGCCAGCAGTGAATCTCTAGCGGGGGCCTACGAGCAGTACTTC. Its protein is CASSESLAGAYEQYF. This rearrangement joins TRBV25-1 to TRBJ2-7; 10 nucleotides agree with TRBD2. V was clipped by 1 base and J by 2 bases; unmatched bases: 2. Germline loops: CDR1 MGHDK, CDR2 SYGVNS. The CDR3 spans 15 residues.

The V gene is TRBV2, the J gene TRBJ2-2, with D possibly being TRBD1 (9 bases). CDR3 size: 14 residues. Trimming removed 8 bases from V and 6 bases from J, with 16 bases in between. Germline V gene data show CDR1 as SNHLY and CDR2 as FYNNEI. The CDR3 nucleotides are TGTGCCAGCGGGGGACAGGGACTAGCCGGGGAGCTGTTTTTT. This translates into CASGGQGLAGELFF.

The chain has TRBV7-2 and TRBJ1-1; D unresolved. V gave up 1 base and J gave up 5 bases, with 26 bases separating them. Germline-derived CDR1 and CDR2 are SGHTA and FQGNSA. CDR3 length: 19 amino acids. The CDR3 region is CASSLVGGRLYGRGTEAFF. The CDR3 DNA follows: TGTGCCAGCAGCTTAGTAGGCGGCAGACTTTACGGGCGAGGAACTGAAGCTTTCTTT.

This sequence joins TRBV7-9 and TRBJ1-3; D possibly corresponds to TRBD1 (5 bases). The CDR3 loop spans 13 amino acids. The germline gives CDR1 SEHNR, CDR2 FQNEAQ (reference sequence). V was clipped by 3 bases and J by 3 bases, with 6 bases between them. CDR3 DNA sequence: TGTGCCAGCAGCTTGGGGGTTGGAAACACCATATATTTT. Its protein product is CASSLGVGNTIYF.

The CDR3 DNA reads as TGTGCCAGCAGTTTAGGGGGACTTTACGAGCAGTACTTC. Residues: CASSLGGLYEQYF. V and J are TRBV28 and TRBJ2-7; D is perhaps TRBD2 (6 bases). The CDR3 sequence is 13 residues long. Trimming pared 2 bases from V and 4 bases from J, leaving 9 bases between. Looked up from germline, CDR1 is MDHEN and CDR2 is SYDVKM.

The J gene is TRBJ2-7, the V gene TRBV4-1; the D gene is possibly TRBD1 (6 bases). This CDR3 contains 15 residues. V lost 0 bases and J 3 bases, leaving 12 bases between the germline ends. The germline CDR1 and CDR2 sequences are MGHRA and YSYEKL. CDR3 residues: CASSQDFGGYYEQYF. For the CDR3, the DNA is TGCGCCAGCAGCCAAGATTTTGGGGGCTACTACGAGCAGTACTTC.

V usage is TRBV7-9 and J usage is TRBJ2-3, with a tentative D call TRBD1 (6 bases). V lost 1 base to trimming and J lost 2 bases, with 7 bases between them. Germline CDR1 reads SEHNR; CDR2 reads FQNEAQ (reference sequence). The CDR3 contains 14 residues. The CDR3 here is CASSLGTDTDTQYF. CDR3 sequence (DNA): TGTGCCAGCAGCTTAGGGACAGACACAGATACGCAGTATTTT.

The chain combines TRBV5-8 with TRBJ1-4; D gene uncertain. This CDR3 has 12 amino acids. Trimming left V 0 bases short and J 8 bases short, with 5 bases between. Per germline, CDR1 SGHTS and CDR2 YDEGEE. The CDR3 loop is CASSLGGEKLFF. The CDR3 DNA follows: TGTGCCAGCAGCTTGGGTGGAGAAAAACTGTTTTTT. The entire variable domain, with the rest obtained from reference TRBV5-8 and TRBJ1-4, is as follows: EAGVTQSPTHLIKTRGQQATLRCSPISGHTSVYWYQQALGLGLQFLLWYDEGEERNRGNFPPRFSGRQFPNYSSELNVNALELEDSALYLCASSLGGEKLFFGSGTQLSVL.

This chain joins TRBV6-5 and TRBJ1-3; 7 nucleotides agree with TRBD1. V dropped 5 bases and J dropped 1; count of bases not matched to a gene: 2. Germline CDR1 reads MNHEY; CDR2 reads SVGAGI. The CDR3 length is 14 residues. CDR3 in DNA: TGTGCCAGCAGTACGACAGGGTCTGGAAACACCATATATTTT. Protein product: CASSTTGSGNTIYF.

This clone was recorded a few times. The chain employs TRBV20-1 and TRBJ1-2, with D possibly matching TRBD1 (6 bases). The germline V and J ends were trimmed by 5 bases and 5 bases, with 9 bases remaining between them. The length of the CDR3 is 11 residues. Germline V gives CDR1 DFQATT, CDR2 SNEGSKA (reference sequence). CDR3 DNA: TGCAGTGCTGGGACACCGTATGGCTACACCTTC. Residues: CSAGTPYGYTF.

The rearrangement joins TRBV5-1 to TRBJ1-2; perhaps TRBD1 as D (6 bases). Looked up from germline, CDR1 is SGHRS and CDR2 is YFSETQ. The length of the CDR3 is 14 residues. V was shortened by 3 bases and J by 2 bases, with 11 bases between the two germline ends. The CDR3 protein is CASSWAGTNYGYTF. CDR3 sequence (DNA): TGCGCCAGCAGCTGGGCGGGGACAAACTATGGCTACACCTTC.

The rearrangement links TRBV5-6 to TRBJ1-5; 9 positions agree with TRBD1. V lost 1 base, J lost 6 bases, and 5 bases stayed unmatched. The germline V gene has CDR1 SGHDT and CDR2 YYEEEE. There are 15 residues in the CDR3. The CDR3 loop reads CASSLRDRVVQPQHF. In DNA, the CDR3 is TGTGCCAGCAGCTTGAGGGACAGGGTCGTTCAGCCCCAGCATTTT.

This sequence joins TRBV7-2 and TRBJ1-4; tentative D call: TRBD1 (5 bases). The CDR3 contains 15 residues. V lost 2 bases to trimming and J lost 7 bases, with 14 bases between them. Germline CDR1 is SGHTA and CDR2 is FQGNSA. CDR3 coding DNA: TGTGCCAGCAGCTTAACGGAGGGGTTGAGTGAAAAACTGTTTTTT. This gives the protein CASSLTEGLSEKLFF.

The V call is TRBV6-1, the J call TRBJ1-2; a possible D gene is TRBD1 (6 bases). The CDR3 covers 14 residues. Deletions cut 0 bases from V and 4 bases from J, with 9 bases between. From germline, CDR1 is MNHNS and CDR2 SASEGT. This CDR3 is CASSEAGGSYGYTF. The CDR3 DNA follows: TGTGCCAGCAGTGAAGCGGGGGGCAGCTATGGCTACACCTTC.

The table lists this clone with a few counts. The chain uses TRBV25-1 and TRBJ2-5; tentative D call: TRBD2 (5 bases). V lost 2 bases to trimming and J lost 5 bases, with 12 bases between them. CDR1 and CDR2 from the germline V gene are MGHDK and SYGVNS. This CDR3 region has 14 residues. The CDR3 nucleotides are TGTGCCAGCAGTGAAGAGACTGAGGGTGAGACCCAGTACTTC. Amino acids: CASSEETEGETQYF.

The chain links TRBV30 to TRBJ2-4; tentative D call: TRBD2 (5 bases). The CDR3 extends over 15 amino acids. V was clipped by 1 base and J by 10 bases, with 20 bases between them. Germline CDR1 and CDR2: GTSNPN and SVGIG (reference sequence). CDR3 amino acids: CAWSGTGEMRVIQYF. CDR3 DNA sequence: TGTGCCTGGAGTGGTACCGGGGAGATGAGGGTTATTCAGTACTTC.

This sequence joins TRBV28 and TRBJ2-7; TRBD1 might be the D (6 bases). V was cut by 3 bases and J by 3 bases, with 9 bases left in between. The CDR3 spans 13 residues. Germline lookup yields CDR1 MDHEN and CDR2 SYDVKM. This chain's CDR3 is CASSLQGHYEQYF. As DNA, the CDR3 is TGTGCCAGCAGTTTGCAGGGACACTACGAGCAGTACTTC.

This chain uses TRBV4-2 with TRBJ2-5; the D is unclear. The CDR3 length is 13 residues. V was shortened by 0 bases and J by 11 bases, with 13 bases between the two germline ends. Germline V gene sequence: CDR1 LGHNA, CDR2 YNFKEQ. In nucleotides, the CDR3 is TGTGCCAGCAGCCAAGAGCTTGAGAGACTGCAGTACTTC. Protein product: CASSQELERLQYF.

In this sample, this clone turned up a few times. The genes are TRBV7-3 and TRBJ2-2; no reliable D call. There are 15 residues in the CDR3. CDR1 SGHTA and CDR2 FQGTGA come from the germline V gene. V was cut by 5 bases and J by 0 bases, with 10 bases left in between. In nucleotides, the CDR3 is TGTGCCAGCAGCGTGGACGGCTCGAACACCGGGGAGCTGTTTTTT. Its protein is CASSVDGSNTGELFF.

This sequence joins TRBV7-2 and TRBJ2-5, with D uncertain. V was pared by 3 bases and J by 5 bases, with 10 bases between. There are 13 residues in the CDR3. Germline-derived CDR1 and CDR2 are SGHTA and FQGNSA. CDR3 protein: CASSFGLWETQYF. DNA for the CDR3: TGTGCCAGCAGCTTTGGGCTGTGGGAGACCCAGTACTTC.

The chain couples TRBV5-4 to TRBJ2-7, with D uncertain. Trimming left V 10 bases short and J 2 bases short, with 19 bases between. CDR1 and CDR2 from the germline V gene are SGHNT and YYREEE (reference sequence). This CDR3 has 14 amino acids. This chain's CDR3 is CAGSSGKTPYEQYF. The CDR3 DNA sequence: TGTGCCGGCTCATCCGGCAAAACCCCCTACGAGCAGTACTTC.

The V and J genes are TRBV19 and TRBJ1-4, with 8 bases fitting TRBD1. This CDR3 contains 15 residues. Trimming at V came to 4 bases and at J to 0 bases, leaving 1 base not matched to a gene. CDR1 and CDR2 from the germline V gene are LNHDA and SQIVND (reference sequence). CDR3: CASSKQGATNEKLFF. Written as DNA, the CDR3 is TGTGCCAGTAGTAAACAGGGGGCAACTAATGAAAAACTGTTTTTT.

V gene TRBV15 combines with J gene TRBJ1-5, with 7 bases fitting TRBD1. V was pared by 2 bases and J by 2 bases, with 3 bases of the junction left unmatched. The CDR3 contains 15 residues. Germline CDR1 reads LNHNV; CDR2 reads YYDKDF (reference sequence). The CDR3 region has the DNA TGTGCCACCAGCAGACCCGACAGGGGCAATCAGCCCCAGCATTTT. This gives the protein CATSRPDRGNQPQHF.

The V and J genes are TRBV4-2 and TRBJ2-3, with D perhaps TRBD2 (6 bases). Trimming took off 1 base at V and 5 bases at J, with 10 bases between the two ends. CDR3 length equals 14 residues. Per germline, CDR1 LGHNA and CDR2 YNFKEQ. In DNA, the CDR3 is TGTGCCAGCAGCCAAGGTGACGGGGGAGATACGCAGTATTTT. This gives the protein CASSQGDGGDTQYF.

The CDR3 reads CASSLEKRDTIYF. As DNA, the CDR3 is TGTGCCAGCAGTTTGGAGAAAAGGGACACCATATATTTT. This chain connects TRBV27 to TRBJ1-3; D ambiguous. Trimming stripped 3 bases from V and 8 bases from J, with 11 bases between. Germline V lookup: CDR1 MNHEY, CDR2 SMNVEV (reference sequence). CDR3 size: 13 residues.

The chain combines TRBV29-1 with TRBJ2-4; 9 bases are a match to TRBD1. The CDR3 runs to 12 residues. Germline V gene lookup returns CDR1 SQVTM and CDR2 ANQGSEA. Unmatched junction bases numbered 5, after V lost 6 bases and J lost 8 bases. The CDR3 nucleotides read TGCAGCGTCCGGGACAGGGCGGACATTCAGTACTTC. Translation gives CSVRDRADIQYF.

J is TRBJ1-5 and V is TRBV6-1, with D hard to call. CDR1 is MNHNS, CDR2 SASEGT, per germline. The length of the CDR3 is 15 residues. The V gene lost 1 base and the J gene lost 5 bases, with 12 bases spanning the gap. The CDR3 DNA sequence: TGTGCCAGCAGTGAAGTGGAGGGAGGTGATCAGCCCCAGCATTTT. It yields the protein CASSEVEGGDQPQHF.

This CDR3 is CASSTTSGGVYEQYF. CDR3 sequence (DNA): TGTGCCAGCAGTACGACTAGCGGGGGGGTCTACGAGCAGTACTTC. V usage is TRBV28 and J usage is TRBJ2-7; 14 bases fit TRBD2. CDR1 is MDHEN and CDR2 is SYDVKM in the germline V gene. The CDR3 contains 15 residues. J was trimmed by 3 bases and V by 5 bases; bases with no gene match: 3.